This TCR beta chain was observed in a study of T cell changes during pregnancy in multiple sclerosis. Trimming left V 0 bases short and J 7 bases short, with 14 bases between. CDR3 length: 15 residues. Produced via immunoSEQ multiplex PCR; TCRdb's table is partial and in-frame only. The sample shows 70,000 to 75,000 clones, approximately 90% of them seen only once. V gene TRBV5-3 combines with J gene TRBJ1-5, with D possibly being TRBD1 (6 bases). TRBV5-3 is classed as an ORF, of uncertain function. The clonotype was recovered from a female donor in good health, enrolled as a control in a pregnancy study. The starting material was peripheral blood, obtained in the second trimester of pregnancy. CDR3 DNA: TGTGCCAGAAGCTTGGAACAGGGTTTACGACAGCCCCAGCATTTT. Its protein is CARSLEQGLRQPQHF.